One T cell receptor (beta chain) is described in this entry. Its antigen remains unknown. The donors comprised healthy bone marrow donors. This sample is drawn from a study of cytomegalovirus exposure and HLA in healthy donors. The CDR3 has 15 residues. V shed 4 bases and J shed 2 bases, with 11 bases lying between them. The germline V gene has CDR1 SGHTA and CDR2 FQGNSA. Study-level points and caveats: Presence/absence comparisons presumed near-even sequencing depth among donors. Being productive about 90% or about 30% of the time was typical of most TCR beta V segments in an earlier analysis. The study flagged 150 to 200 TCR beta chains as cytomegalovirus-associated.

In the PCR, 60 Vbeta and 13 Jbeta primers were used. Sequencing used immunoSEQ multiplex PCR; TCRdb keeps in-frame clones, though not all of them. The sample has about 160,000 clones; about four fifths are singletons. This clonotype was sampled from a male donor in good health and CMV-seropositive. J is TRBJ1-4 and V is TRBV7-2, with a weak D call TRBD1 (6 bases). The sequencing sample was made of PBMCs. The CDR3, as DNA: TGTGCCAGCAGCTCGAGGGGGGGGACTAATGAAAAACTGTTTTTT. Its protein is CASSSRGGTNEKLFF.